These 8 T cell receptor beta chains were all obtained from the same sample, sequenced in a study of cytomegalovirus exposure and HLA in healthy donors. The PCR ran on 60 Vbeta and 13 Jbeta primers. Assay used: immunoSEQ multiplex PCR; TCRdb lists only in-frame clones, some missing. This sample has approximately 130,000 clones, with roughly 79% found just once. Sequenced sample: PBMCs. Every receptor here comes from a woman between 40 and 55 years old in good health and CMV-seronegative.

The V and J genes are TRBV9 and TRBJ2-5; maybe TRBD2 (5 bases). The CDR3 is 16 amino acids. V lost 0 bases and J 1 base, leaving 13 bases between the germline ends. Germline loops: CDR1 SGDLS, CDR2 YYNGEE. The CDR3 reads CASSVGRQVLQETQYF. DNA of the CDR3: TGTGCCAGCAGCGTAGGGAGGCAGGTCCTCCAAGAGACCCAGTACTTC.

This clone was observed a single time. The genes are TRBV9 and TRBJ2-2, with 9 bases fitting TRBD1. Losses at the gene ends were 2 bases for V and 4 bases for J; bases not matched to a gene: 6. The CDR3 is 16 amino acids. Looked up from germline, CDR1 is SGDLS and CDR2 is YYNGEE. CDR3 nucleotide sequence: TGTGCCAGCAGCGTGACCCCGGGACAGGGCACCGGGGAGCTGTTTTTT. This translates into CASSVTPGQGTGELFF.

The chain is built from TRBV4-1 and TRBJ1-2; D remains ambiguous. Germline CDR1 reads MGHRA; CDR2 reads YSYEKL. V gave up 0 bases and J gave up 2 bases, with 13 bases separating them. The CDR3 contains 16 residues. CDR3 sequence (DNA): TGCGCCAGCAGCCAAGATGACGGGAGGGAGAACTATGGCTACACCTTC. As protein: CASSQDDGRENYGYTF.

In this sample, this clone turned up once. V and J are TRBV6-5 and TRBJ2-1, with 12 bases lining up with TRBD2. Germline CDR1 and CDR2: MNHEY and SVGAGI. CDR3 length: 15 residues. V gave up 7 bases and J gave up 4 bases; unmatched junction bases: 5. CDR3: CASTPGTSGYNEQFF. CDR3 DNA: TGTGCCAGCACCCCCGGGACTAGCGGGTACAATGAGCAGTTCTTC.

This clone showed up just once. The rearrangement joins TRBV5-1 to TRBJ2-3; D perhaps matches TRBD2 (6 bases). The CDR3 runs 14 residues. The germline V and J ends were trimmed by 0 bases and 5 bases, with 10 bases remaining between them. Germline V gives CDR1 SGHRS, CDR2 YFSETQ. The CDR3 nucleotides read TGCGCCAGCAGCTTGGAGACTAGAGTAGATACGCAGTATTTT. Translation: CASSLETRVDTQYF. The full variable domain, completed using reference TRBV5-1 and TRBJ2-3, is KAGVTQTPRYLIKTRGQQVTLSCSPISGHRSVSWYQQTPGQGLQFLFEYFSETQRNKGNFPGRFSGRQFSNSRSEMNVSTLELGDSALYLCASSLETRVDTQYFGPGTRLTVL.

The CDR3 loop reads CASTGDLRREKLFF. The CDR3 DNA follows: TGTGCCAGCACCGGCGACCTGCGGCGGGAAAAACTGTTTTTT. The chain combines TRBV27 with TRBJ1-4; D is ambiguous. V lost 7 bases, J lost 8 bases, and 17 bases lay in between. The CDR3 totals 14 residues. Per the germline V gene, CDR1 is MNHEY and CDR2 is SMNVEV (reference sequence).

The chain employs TRBV7-3 and TRBJ1-1; a weak D match, TRBD1 (5 bases). Trimming pared 5 bases from V and 3 bases from J, leaving 13 bases between. This CDR3 contains 14 residues. Germline V CDR1 and CDR2: SGHTA, FQGTGA. The CDR3 reads CASSPLGGDTEAFF. CDR3 DNA: TGTGCCAGCAGCCCCCTCGGGGGGGACACTGAAGCTTTCTTT. The full variable domain, rest sourced from reference TRBV7-3 and TRBJ1-1, is GAGVSQTPSNKVTEKGKYVELRCDPISGHTALYWYRQSLGQGPEFLIYFQGTGAADDSGLPNDRFFAVRPEGSVSTLKIQRTERGDSAVYLCASSPLGGDTEAFFGQGTRLTVV.

This chain joins TRBV21-1 and TRBJ2-2; TRBD2, the table's D call, lacks a check against the DNA. TRBV21-1 has pseudogene status. The CDR3 length is 21 residues. CDR3: CASSKAGLAVSRGLNTGELFF. CDR3 in DNA: TGTGCCAGCAGCAAAGCGGGACTAGCGGTCTCTAGGGGGTTGAACACCGGGGAGCTGTTTTTT.